This section outlines one T cell receptor beta chain sequence together with its context. Its antigen is undetermined. This CDR3 has 13 residues. The germline V and J ends were trimmed by 5 bases and 1 base, with 6 bases remaining between them. The germline V gene encodes CDR1 MDHEN and CDR2 SYDVKM. This table comes from immunoSEQ multiplex PCR, and its TCRdb copy is limited to in-frame clones, with some not included. The table has 120,000 to 150,000 clones, around 90% seen once. This specimen comes from a study of T cell responses to AZD1222 COVID-19 vaccine. Study results and limitations: The breadth and depth of Spike-specific TCRs increased once two AZD1222 doses had been given. Only five to seven individuals given AZD1222 were seropositive at baseline.

This specimen was peripheral blood, taken 28 days after the second dose of the MenACWY control vaccine. The receptor was isolated from an adult who received the MenACWY meningococcal vaccine as a control. This chain links TRBV28 with TRBJ2-1; D is unresolved. CDR3 loop: CASSPGSYNEQFF. The CDR3 DNA reads TGTGCCAGCAGTCCAGGTTCCTACAATGAGCAGTTCTTC.